This T cell receptor (beta chain) is drawn from a study of blood T cell repertoires in COVID-19. Generated by immunoSEQ multiplex PCR, the TCRdb table keeps only in-frame clones and is missing some. The repertoire includes about 160,000 clones, 80% of them detected once, and about 3.7% sits in the top ten. Germline CDR1 SGHTA, CDR2 FQGTGA. The V end lost 5 bases, the J end lost 7 bases, and 8 bases lay between the germline ends. This CDR3 has 11 residues. Specimen: PBMCs or T cells enriched from blood (not recorded which). This chain joins TRBV7-3 and TRBJ1-2, with a weak D call TRBD1 (5 bases). This TCR was sampled from a woman aged 55-70 years who had recovered from COVID-19. This chain's CDR3 is CASSAGLGYTF. CDR3 coding DNA: TGTGCCAGCAGCGCAGGGCTTGGCTACACCTTC.